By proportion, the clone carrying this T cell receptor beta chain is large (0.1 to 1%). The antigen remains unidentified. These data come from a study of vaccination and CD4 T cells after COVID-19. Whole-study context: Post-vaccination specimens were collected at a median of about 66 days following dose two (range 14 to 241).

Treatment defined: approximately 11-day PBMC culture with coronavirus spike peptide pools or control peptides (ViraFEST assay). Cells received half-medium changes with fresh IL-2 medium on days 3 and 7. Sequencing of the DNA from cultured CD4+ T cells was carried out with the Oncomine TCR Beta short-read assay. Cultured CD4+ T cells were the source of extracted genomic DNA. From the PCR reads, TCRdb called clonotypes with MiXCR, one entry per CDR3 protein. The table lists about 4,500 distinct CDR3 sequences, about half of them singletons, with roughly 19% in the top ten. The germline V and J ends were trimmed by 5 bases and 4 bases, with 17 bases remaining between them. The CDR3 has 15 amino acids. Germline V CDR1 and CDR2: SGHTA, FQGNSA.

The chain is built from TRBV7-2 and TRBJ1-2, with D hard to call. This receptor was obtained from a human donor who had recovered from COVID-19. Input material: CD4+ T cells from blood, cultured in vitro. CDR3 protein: CASSASPGSTYGYTF. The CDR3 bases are TGTGCCAGCAGCGCCTCGCCAGGATCGACCTATGGCTACACCTTC.